The following is a T cell receptor beta chain sequence with its context. Antigen unknown. This entry belongs to a study of cytomegalovirus exposure and HLA in healthy donors. Notes on the study in general: The productive fraction for most TCR beta V segments was about 90% or about 30% in an earlier analysis. Per published reports, the classifier diagnosed cytomegalovirus status with high specificity and sensitivity. Analysis performed later found 16,000 or so TCR beta sequences associated with HLA alleles at 0.05 false discovery rate.

PCR employed 60 Vbeta and 13 Jbeta primers. The protocol was immunoSEQ multiplex PCR, while the TCRdb copy is restricted to in-frame clones and leaves out a portion. The sample lists around 180,000 clones, 79% occurring once. The CDR3 is made up of 14 amino acids. Germline CDR1 and CDR2: SGHTA and FQGNSA. Losses at the gene ends were 5 bases for V and 0 bases for J; bases not matched to a gene: 3. J is TRBJ2-7 and V is TRBV7-2, with 8 bases identical to TRBD1. The sequencing input was PBMCs. This TCR came from a woman aged 35 to 49 in good health and CMV-seronegative. DNA for the CDR3: TGTGCCAGCAGCCCAGGGGGCCGCTCCTACGAGCAGTACTTC. Protein: CASSPGGRSYEQYF.